The 13 T cell receptor beta chains presented below share a single source sample, sequenced in a study of Graves' ophthalmopathy and Graves' hyperthyroidism. Amplification targeted the TCR beta CDR3 regions, with RNA transcripts as the source material. RT-PCR was first run with HTBI primers, then multiplex PCR in a second round. Each CDR3 protein gets one entry after TCRdb re-called the multiplex PCR reads with MiXCR. The sample lists some 750,000 distinct CDR3 sequences, roughly 40% occurring once. Sequencing was performed on peripheral blood. All receptors come from an adult man with Graves' ophthalmopathy.

This clonotype occurred a few times. This rearrangement joins TRBV2 to TRBJ1-2; no clear D. The CDR3 totals 15 residues. The germline V gene encodes CDR1 SNHLY and CDR2 FYNNEI. Trimming shortened V by 8 bases and J by 0 bases, and 16 bases separated the two germline ends. CDR3 DNA: TGTGCCAGCGTTGAAGTAGACCCAGCTAACTATGGCTACACCTTC. Translation gives CASVEVDPANYGYTF. The variable domain in full, with the rest retrieved from reference TRBV2 and TRBJ1-2, is EPEVTQTPSHQVTQMGQEVILRCVPISNHLYFYWYRQILGQKVEFLVSFYNNEISEKSEIFDDQFSVERPDGSNFTLKIRSTKLEDSAMYFCASVEVDPANYGYTFGSGTRLTVV.

This clonotype was picked up many times. The CDR3 loop is CASSIGQGGSPLHF. CDR3 DNA: TGTGCCAGCAGCATCGGACAGGGGGGGTCACCCCTCCACTTT. This chain links TRBV9 with TRBJ1-6, with 10 bases matching TRBD1. From germline, CDR1 is SGDLS and CDR2 YYNGEE. This CDR3 spans 14 amino acids. The J segment lost 10 bases and the V segment lost 4 bases, leaving 5 bases of the junction unmatched.

The sample holds many counts of this clonotype. The chain couples TRBV29-1 to TRBJ1-1, with 9 bases fitting TRBD1. CDR3 size: 13 residues. Trimming cost V 8 bases and J 5 bases; bases outside gene matches: 9. Germline values: CDR1 SQVTM, CDR2 ANQGSEA. The CDR3 here is CSLYRGRFTEAFF. The CDR3 DNA is TGCAGCTTATACAGGGGGCGATTTACTGAAGCTTTCTTT.

V usage is TRBV10-3 and J usage is TRBJ2-3, with D perhaps assigned TRBD1 or TRBD2 (6 bases each). The CDR3 runs to 15 residues. V lost 4 bases, J lost 3 bases, and 14 bases lay in between. Germline CDR1 and CDR2: ENHRY and SYGVKD. The CDR3 region has the DNA TGTGCCATCAGTGGGGGGGCAGGAACGACAGATACGCAGTATTTT. Translated: CAISGGAGTTDTQYF.

The chain recombines TRBV6-4 with TRBJ2-7, with D perhaps matching TRBD2 (5 bases). V gave up 4 bases and J gave up 2 bases, with 21 bases separating them. This CDR3 comprises 17 residues. Germline V lookup: CDR1 MRHNA, CDR2 SNTAGT. CDR3 sequence reads: CASSARDSFGLTYEQYF. The CDR3 nucleotides read TGTGCCAGCAGTGCTAGAGATTCGTTCGGACTCACCTACGAGCAGTACTTC.

This clonotype was recorded a few times. This rearrangement joins TRBV10-3 to TRBJ1-4; D not resolved. The CDR3 runs to 11 residues. CDR1 is ENHRY and CDR2 is SYGVKD in the germline V gene. Trimming stripped 10 bases from V and 5 bases from J, with 8 bases between. CDR3 sequence reads: CASTQNEKLFF. CDR3 coding DNA: TGTGCCAGCACACAGAATGAAAAACTGTTTTTT.

The V call is TRBV25-1, the J call TRBJ1-5, with D hard to call. Trimming pared 8 bases from V and 3 bases from J, leaving 8 bases between. CDR3 length: 12 amino acids. Germline V gene lookup returns CDR1 MGHDK and CDR2 SYGVNS. The CDR3 coding sequence is TGTGCCAGCTGGGGAATCAATCAGCCCCAGCATTTT. Its translation: CASWGINQPQHF. The full variable domain, its missing parts supplied by reference TRBV25-1 and TRBJ1-5, is EADIYQTPRYLVIGTGKKITLECSQTMGHDKMYWYQQDPGMELHLIHYSYGVNSTEKGDLSSESTVSRIRTEHFPLTLESARPSHTSQYLCASWGINQPQHFGDGTRLSIL.

The CDR3 nucleotides are TGCAGTGCTTCTCGGGACACAGTGATCGAGCAGTACTTC. This translates into CSASRDTVIEQYF. This chain links TRBV20-1 with TRBJ2-7, with a tentative D call TRBD1 (6 bases). The CDR3 runs to 13 residues. Trimming stripped 5 bases from V and 6 bases from J, with 17 bases between. Germline CDR1 and CDR2: DFQATT and SNEGSKA (reference sequence).

V gene TRBV4-2 combines with J gene TRBJ1-1; the D gene is possibly TRBD1 (5 bases). Germline CDR1 and CDR2: LGHNA and YNFKEQ. V lost 6 bases and J lost 3, with 20 bases in between. The CDR3 is 16 residues long. CDR3 nucleotides: TGTGCCAGCAGTGACGGGGCAGGGTTAGGGTACACTGAAGCTTTCTTT. Translating it yields CASSDGAGLGYTEAFF.

As for this clonotype: This may be a read error: a much more frequent sequence differs by one nucleotide. In this CDR3 the conserved last residue, phenylalanine or tryptophan, is missing, so a read error is likely. The chain is built from TRBV5-6 and TRBJ2-5, with 7 nucleotides matching TRBD1. CDR1 and CDR2 from the germline V gene are SGHDT and YYEEEE. This CDR3 region has 14 residues. After removal of 2 bases from V and 3 bases from J, the junction contained 4 bases not matched to a gene. DNA of the CDR3: TGTGCCAGCAGCTTCCGGGACAGTGAAGAGACCCAGTACCTC. Translating gives CASSFRDSEETQYL.

This chain uses TRBV10-3 with TRBJ2-7; 8 positions agree with TRBD1. This CDR3 is 14 amino acids long. V gave up 6 bases and J gave up 3 bases; unmatched junction bases: 7. Germline CDR1 ENHRY, CDR2 SYGVKD. This CDR3 is CAIRGTGGLYEQYF. The CDR3 nucleotides are TGTGCCATCAGAGGGACAGGAGGCCTCTACGAGCAGTACTTC.

This clonotype has ten or more counts. The rearrangement joins TRBV14 to TRBJ2-6, with 7 bases matching TRBD1. CDR3 length: 15 amino acids. V shed 5 bases and J 2 bases; nucleotides not matched to a gene: 3. Per germline, CDR1 SGHDN and CDR2 FVKESK. CDR3 nucleotides: TGTGCCAGCAGCGTACAGGGGACTGGGGCCAACGTCCTGACTTTC. This encodes CASSVQGTGANVLTF. The full variable domain, with the rest looked up from reference TRBV14 and TRBJ2-6, is EAGVTQFPSHSVIEKGQTVTLRCDPISGHDNLYWYRRVMGKEIKFLLHFVKESKQDESGMPNNRFLAERTGGTYSTLKVQPAELEDSGVYFCASSVQGTGANVLTFGAGSRLTVL.

The rearrangement links TRBV20-1 to TRBJ2-7; no reliable D call. This CDR3 contains 13 residues. The germline CDR1 and CDR2 sequences are DFQATT and SNEGSKA (reference sequence). Deletions cut 1 base from V and 3 bases from J, with 10 bases between. CDR3 in amino acids: CSARGAAGYEQYF. CDR3 in DNA: TGCAGTGCTAGAGGGGCCGCTGGCTACGAGCAGTACTTC.